Presented here are 30 T cell receptor beta chains from one specimen sequenced in a study of metastatic and nonmetastatic thyroid tumors. Thyroid surgery had not been preceded by any treatment in any patient. Via MiXCR, TCRdb re-called the PCR reads. The table has 89,000 or so clones, 7.5% to 9% seen once. The sequencing sample was made of blood. These receptors all stem from a female donor with papillary thyroid cancer or a benign thyroid nodule (not recorded which). Some clones in this sample may be carry-over from other donors' samples.

This clone was recorded many times. This chain joins TRBV19 and TRBJ1-1; D perhaps matches TRBD1 (5 bases). Deletions cut 5 bases from V and 0 bases from J, with 10 bases between. Germline V CDR1 and CDR2: LNHDA, SQIVND (reference sequence). This CDR3 has 14 amino acids. CDR3 residues: CASSGGVMNTEAFF. Here the CDR3 DNA reads TGTGCCAGTAGTGGGGGGGTAATGAACACTGAAGCTTTCTTT.

This clone was picked up many times. The chain links TRBV12-5 to TRBJ2-7, with TRBD2 matching 8 bases. Trimming cost V 3 bases and J 2 bases; bases outside gene matches: 9. Germline values: CDR1 LGHNT, CDR2 FRNRAP. CDR3 size: 16 residues. CDR3 nucleotide sequence: TGTGCTAGTGGTTTTGGTAAGGTCGGGGGGGCCTACGAGCAGTACTTC. The encoded protein is CASGFGKVGGAYEQYF.

This clone has ten or more counts. This chain connects TRBV7-3 to TRBJ2-7; 13 nucleotides align to TRBD2. The length of the CDR3 is 18 residues. Germline CDR1 and CDR2: SGHTA and FQGTGA. Trimming took 5 bases from V and 5 from J; bases not matched to a gene: 15. The CDR3 sequence is CASSPGLGRTSGGDEQYF. CDR3 nucleotides: TGTGCCAGCAGCCCAGGGTTGGGTCGGACTAGCGGGGGTGACGAGCAGTACTTC.

This clone has more than one count but fewer than ten. The rearrangement links TRBV12-5 to TRBJ1-2, with D tentatively TRBD1 (6 bases). The V and J ends lost 5 bases and 6 bases respectively, with 16 bases between them. The CDR3 loop spans 14 amino acids. In germline, CDR1 is LGHNT, CDR2 FRNRAP. In DNA, the CDR3 is TGTGCTAGTGGTCAGGGACTCTCAGGGGATGGCTACACCTTC. Its protein product is CASGQGLSGDGYTF. Drawing the rest from reference TRBV12-5 and TRBJ1-2, the complete variable domain is DARVTQTPRHKVTEMGQEVTMRCQPILGHNTVFWYRQTMMQGLELLAYFRNRAPLDDSGMPKDRFSAEMPDATLATLKIQPSEPRDSAVYFCASGQGLSGDGYTFGSGTRLTVV.

V usage is TRBV5-1 and J usage is TRBJ1-2; D unresolved. Germline V gene lookup returns CDR1 SGHRS and CDR2 YFSETQ. The V and J ends lost 3 bases and 1 base respectively, with 10 bases between them. The CDR3 is 14 amino acids. The CDR3 bases are TGCGCCAGCAGCTCCTTCGTGGATAACTATGGCTACACCTTC. Protein sequence: CASSSFVDNYGYTF.

This clone was counted between two and nine times. CDR3 nucleotides: TGTGCCAGCAGCCCCAATTATGGCACTGAAGCTTTCTTT. Amino acids: CASSPNYGTEAFF. The chain carries TRBV5-6 and TRBJ1-1; no definite D call. The germline CDR1 and CDR2 sequences are SGHDT and YYEEEE. The germline V and J ends were trimmed by 4 bases and 4 bases, with 11 bases remaining between them. There are 13 residues in the CDR3.

This clone was recorded at least ten times. This chain connects TRBV28 to TRBJ2-5; D perhaps matches TRBD1 (8 bases). V was trimmed by 5 bases and J by 0 bases, leaving 13 bases between them. CDR1 is MDHEN and CDR2 is SYDVKM in the germline V gene. The CDR3 runs to 15 residues. CDR3 loop: CASSVQGGNQETQYF. In DNA, the CDR3 is TGTGCCAGCAGTGTACAGGGGGGGAACCAAGAGACCCAGTACTTC.

The chain combines TRBV6-2 or TRBV6-3 with TRBJ1-3; 7 bases are a match to TRBD1. Unmatched junction bases numbered 15, after V lost 0 bases and J lost 4 bases. The CDR3 loop spans 19 amino acids. Germline values: CDR1 MNHEY, CDR2 SVGEGT. The CDR3, as DNA: TGTGCCAGCAGTTACTCCAAGGGTCCGGGGGGGACAGCCGGAAACACCATATATTTT. Translation: CASSYSKGPGGTAGNTIYF.

This clone has ten or more counts. The rearrangement links TRBV3-1 to TRBJ2-7; possibly TRBD1 for D (6 bases). V was cut by 4 bases and J by 8 bases, with 15 bases left in between. CDR1 and CDR2 (germline): LGHDT, YNNKEL (reference sequence). The CDR3 length is 13 residues. CDR3 nucleotide sequence: TGTGCCAGCAGCCCCCCAGGGGCAGGCCAGCAGTACTTC. This translates into CASSPPGAGQQYF.

This clone appeared many times. This chain links TRBV15 with TRBJ2-5; 7 nucleotides line up with TRBD1. CDR3 size: 17 residues. Losses at the gene ends were 0 bases for V and 1 base for J; bases not matched to a gene: 8. Germline CDR1 LNHNV, CDR2 YYDKDF (reference sequence). Here the CDR3 reads CATSRDPPGGFQETQYF. The CDR3 DNA sequence: TGTGCCACCAGCAGAGACCCTCCAGGGGGTTTCCAAGAGACCCAGTACTTC.

This clone has ten or more counts. This chain connects TRBV15 to TRBJ2-3, with D possibly matching TRBD2 (6 bases). V was trimmed by 0 bases and J by 2 bases, leaving 9 bases between them. Germline loops: CDR1 LNHNV, CDR2 YYDKDF (reference sequence). CDR3 size: 15 residues. The CDR3 reads CATSRDGGATDTQYF. CDR3 bases: TGTGCCACCAGCAGAGATGGCGGGGCCACAGATACGCAGTATTTT. The full variable domain, in which reference TRBV15 and TRBJ2-3 provide the parts outside the CDR3, is DAMVIQNPRYQVTQFGKPVTLSCSQTLNHNVMYWYQQKSSQAPKLLFHYYDKDFNNEADTPDNFQSRRPNTSFCFLDIRSPGLGDTAMYLCATSRDGGATDTQYFGPGTRLTVL.

This clone came up many times. The CDR3 nucleotides read TGTGCCAGCAGTTTAGTCGGACTAGCGGGGGGCGAGCAGTACTTC. Its protein product is CASSLVGLAGGEQYF. This chain uses TRBV12-3 or TRBV12-4 with TRBJ2-7, with 14 bases matching TRBD2. This CDR3 region has 15 residues. Trimming removed 1 base from V and 6 bases from J; junction bases left unmatched: 2.

The chain recombines TRBV28 with TRBJ1-2; a possible D gene is TRBD1 (6 bases). The CDR3 length is 15 residues. Per the germline V gene, CDR1 is MDHEN and CDR2 is SYDVKM. Deletions cut 3 bases from V and 5 bases from J, with 16 bases between. The CDR3 region is CASSLSPGAWYGYTF. The CDR3 nucleotides are TGTGCCAGCAGTTTGAGTCCGGGGGCATGGTATGGCTACACCTTC.

Notes on this clone: One base away lies a much larger clone, so this may be a sequencing read error. The CDR3 DNA reads TGCAGTGCCCACGGGACGGTAAATGAAAAACTGTTTTTT. As protein: CSAHGTVNEKLFF. The chain couples TRBV20-1 to TRBJ1-4; the D gene is possibly TRBD1 (5 bases). The V end lost 6 bases, the J end lost 5 bases, and 13 bases lay between the germline ends. The germline CDR1 and CDR2 sequences are DFQATT and SNEGSKA (reference sequence). CDR3 length: 13 amino acids.

This clone was observed a handful of times. The chain employs TRBV19 and TRBJ2-2; D gene uncertain. CDR3 length: 15 amino acids. Trimming shortened V by 3 bases and J by 0 bases, and 8 bases separated the two germline ends. The V gene's germline CDR1 is LNHDA and CDR2 SQIVND (reference sequence). Here the CDR3 reads CASSIQGPNTGELFF. As DNA, the CDR3 is TGTGCCAGTAGTATTCAAGGGCCGAACACCGGGGAGCTGTTTTTT. The whole variable domain, filled in from reference TRBV19 and TRBJ2-2, reads DGGITQSPKYLFRKEGQNVTLSCEQNLNHDAMYWYRQDPGQGLRLIYYSQIVNDFQKGDIAEGYSVSREKKESFPLTVTSAQKNPTAFYLCASSIQGPNTGELFFGEGSRLTVL.

This clone was counted at least ten times. This chain connects TRBV11-1 to TRBJ1-3; no firm D call. CDR3 size: 16 residues. With 0 bases removed from V and 0 bases from J, the gap between germline ends came to 9 bases. Germline values: CDR1 SGHAT, CDR2 FQDESV (reference sequence). Here the CDR3 DNA reads TGTGCCAGCAGCTTAGCGGTCGCAGGCTCTGGAAACACCATATATTTT. Residues: CASSLAVAGSGNTIYF.

This clone was seen at least ten times. The J gene is TRBJ1-1, the V gene TRBV2, with 9 bases fitting TRBD1. Germline CDR1 and CDR2: SNHLY and FYNNEI. The CDR3 length is 16 residues. Losses at the gene ends were 4 bases for V and 0 bases for J; bases not matched to a gene: 6. CDR3 residues: CASSAPGQGMNTEAFF. The DNA for the CDR3 is TGTGCCAGCAGTGCACCCGGACAGGGGATGAACACTGAAGCTTTCTTT.

Many counts were recorded for this clone. The V gene is TRBV6-1, the J gene TRBJ1-5, with D possibly matching TRBD1 (6 bases). CDR3 length equals 15 residues. From germline, CDR1 is MNHNS and CDR2 SASEGT. Trimming pared 6 bases from V and 4 bases from J, leaving 16 bases between. The CDR3 sequence is CASRRDISQNQPQHF. DNA for the CDR3: TGTGCCAGCAGACGGGACATTAGCCAAAATCAGCCCCAGCATTTT.

This clone has ten or more counts. The genes are TRBV11-1 and TRBJ1-5; TRBD1 matches 12 bases. The CDR3 is made up of 18 amino acids. The germline V gene encodes CDR1 SGHAT and CDR2 FQDESV (reference sequence). The junction had 3 bases not matched to a gene; V was cut back by 0 bases and J by 0 bases. The CDR3 reads CASSLAGTGGYSNQPQHF. The CDR3, as DNA: TGTGCCAGCAGCTTAGCCGGGACAGGGGGCTATAGCAATCAGCCCCAGCATTTT.

There are many counts of this clone. The chain carries TRBV28 and TRBJ1-5; TRBD1 matches 7 bases. In germline, CDR1 is MDHEN, CDR2 SYDVKM. J gave up 2 bases and V 4 bases, and 5 bases lay outside the gene matches. The CDR3 sequence is 15 residues long. This CDR3 is CASSWRQGGNQPQHF. The CDR3 DNA is TGTGCCAGCAGTTGGAGACAGGGCGGCAATCAGCCCCAGCATTTT. Complete variable domain (other parts from reference TRBV28 and TRBJ1-5): DVKVTQSSRYLVKRTGEKVFLECVQDMDHENMFWYRQDPGLGLRLIYFSYDVKMKEKGDIPEGYSVSREKKERFSLILESASTNQTSMYLCASSWRQGGNQPQHFGDGTRLSIL.

Worth noting for this clone: A much bigger clone sits one base away, suggesting this may be a read error. This chain joins TRBV9 and TRBJ2-7, with 10 bases lining up with TRBD2. Germline CDR1 SGDLS, CDR2 YYNGEE. The CDR3 runs 14 residues. The V gene end was trimmed by 3 bases and the J gene end by 9 bases; junction bases not matched to a gene: 9. The CDR3 loop reads CASSAESSGGGQYF. The CDR3 bases are TGTGCCAGCAGCGCGGAGTCTAGCGGGGGAGGGCAGTACTTC.

This clone was seen repeatedly, ten times or more. The J gene is TRBJ2-2, the V gene TRBV7-2; TRBD2 matches 11 bases. CDR1 and CDR2 from the germline V gene are SGHTA and FQGNSA. The CDR3 runs to 15 residues. The trim removed 5 bases at V and 6 bases at J, leaving 5 bases unmatched. The CDR3 spells CASSQLAGAAGELFF. CDR3 coding DNA: TGTGCCAGCAGCCAACTAGCGGGGGCAGCCGGGGAGCTGTTTTTT.

This clone came up many times. The V call is TRBV20-1, the J call TRBJ1-1; no reliable D call. The CDR3 is 13 amino acids. Germline CDR1 DFQATT, CDR2 SNEGSKA (reference sequence). Trimming took off 4 bases at V and 0 bases at J, with 9 bases between the two ends. The chain's CDR3 is CSAIGSLNTEAFF. CDR3 DNA sequence: TGCAGTGCTATCGGGTCGCTGAACACTGAAGCTTTCTTT.

In its sample, this clone was seen many times. The rearrangement uses TRBV19 and TRBJ1-2; D is possibly TRBD1 (5 bases). CDR3 size: 14 residues. The V end was cut by 3 bases, the J end by 2 bases, with 10 bases between. CDR1 LNHDA and CDR2 SQIVND come from the germline V gene (reference sequence). The CDR3 here is CASSIRGANYGYTF. The CDR3 DNA follows: TGTGCCAGTAGTATTAGAGGGGCAAACTATGGCTACACCTTC.

A note on this clone: At one boundary the junction diverges from the germline segment, which might be a read error. The CDR3 reads CASSIGTAPRGNQPQHF. The CDR3 DNA sequence: TGTGCCAGCAGCATAGGGACAGCTCCGAGGGGCAATCAGCCCCAGCATTTT. The rearrangement links TRBV13 to TRBJ1-5; 7 bases match TRBD1. The germline V gene has CDR1 PRHDT and CDR2 FYEKMQ (reference sequence). The CDR3 has 17 residues.

This clone has a count of ten or more. The J gene is TRBJ2-5, the V gene TRBV20-1; 8 nucleotides agree with TRBD2. Germline values: CDR1 DFQATT, CDR2 SNEGSKA (reference sequence). CDR3 length equals 14 residues. The V gene end was trimmed by 0 bases and the J gene end by 5 bases; junction bases not matched to a gene: 5. CDR3 sequence: CSARERGEWETQYF. DNA of the CDR3: TGCAGTGCTAGAGAGCGGGGGGAATGGGAGACCCAGTACTTC.

This clone came up many times. The germline gene is not matched at one end of the junction; a read error may be the cause. Other nucleotide sequences in the sample specify the same CDR3. V and J are TRBV6-5 and TRBJ2-6; D remains ambiguous. This CDR3 has 14 amino acids. The germline gives CDR1 MNHEY, CDR2 SVGAGI. The CDR3 DNA sequence: TGTGCTAGCAGTTACAAAGCTGGGGCCAACGTCCTGACTTTC. It specifies CASSYKAGANVLTF.

This clone has just a few counts. The junction does not match germline at one end; this may be a read error. V and J are TRBV10-3 and TRBJ2-5; no clear D. CDR1 and CDR2 (germline): ENHRY, SYGVKD. The CDR3 contains 13 residues. For the CDR3, the DNA is TGTGCCACCAGTGCGTACAGAGAAGAGACCCAGTACTTC. Its translation: CATSAYREETQYF.

Only a few counts were recorded for this clone. A read error may explain this, as a much larger clone is one base away. Additional DNA sequences in this sample encode the identical CDR3. The chain joins TRBV7-2 to TRBJ2-3; D is perhaps TRBD1 (5 bases). From germline, CDR1 is SGHTA and CDR2 FQGNSA. The CDR3 has 14 residues. The DNA for the CDR3 is TGCGCCAGCAGCTTAATAAGGGGCTCAGATACGCAGTATTTT. Translating gives CASSLIRGSDTQYF.

This chain joins TRBV12-3 or TRBV12-4 and TRBJ1-1; D is possibly TRBD1 (5 bases). V was trimmed by 2 bases and J by 3 bases, leaving 7 bases between them. The CDR3 sequence is 13 residues long. CDR3 amino acids: CASSLTGDTEAFF. The CDR3 DNA sequence: TGTGCCAGCAGTTTAACGGGGGACACTGAAGCTTTCTTT.